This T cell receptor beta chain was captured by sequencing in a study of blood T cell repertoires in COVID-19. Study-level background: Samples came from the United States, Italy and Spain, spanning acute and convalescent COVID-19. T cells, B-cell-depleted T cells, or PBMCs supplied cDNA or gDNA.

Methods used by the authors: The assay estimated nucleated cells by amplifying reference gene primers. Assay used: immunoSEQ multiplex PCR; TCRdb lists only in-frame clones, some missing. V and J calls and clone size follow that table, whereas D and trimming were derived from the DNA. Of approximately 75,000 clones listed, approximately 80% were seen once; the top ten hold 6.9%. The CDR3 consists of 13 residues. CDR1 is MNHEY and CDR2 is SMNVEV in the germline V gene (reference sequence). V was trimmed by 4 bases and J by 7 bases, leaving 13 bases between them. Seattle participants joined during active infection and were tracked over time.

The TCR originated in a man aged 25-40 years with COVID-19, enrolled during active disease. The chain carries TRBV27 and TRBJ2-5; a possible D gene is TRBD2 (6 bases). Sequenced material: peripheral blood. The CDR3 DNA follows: TGTGCCAGCAGTTCGACTATGGGGGGGACCCAGTACTTC. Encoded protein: CASSSTMGGTQYF.